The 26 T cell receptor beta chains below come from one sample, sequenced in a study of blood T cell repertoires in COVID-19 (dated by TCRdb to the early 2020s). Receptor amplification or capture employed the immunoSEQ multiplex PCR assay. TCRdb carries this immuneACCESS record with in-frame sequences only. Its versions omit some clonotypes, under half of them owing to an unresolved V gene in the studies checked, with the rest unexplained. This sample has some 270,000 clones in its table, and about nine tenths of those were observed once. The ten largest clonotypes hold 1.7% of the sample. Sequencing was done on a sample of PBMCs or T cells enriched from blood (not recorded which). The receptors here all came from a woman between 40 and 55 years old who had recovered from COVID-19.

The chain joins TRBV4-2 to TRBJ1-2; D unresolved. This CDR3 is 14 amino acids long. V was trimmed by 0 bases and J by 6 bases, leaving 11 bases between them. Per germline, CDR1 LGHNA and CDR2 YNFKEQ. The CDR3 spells CASSQEGGVNGYTF. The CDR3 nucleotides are TGTGCCAGCAGCCAAGAAGGTGGAGTAAATGGCTACACCTTC.

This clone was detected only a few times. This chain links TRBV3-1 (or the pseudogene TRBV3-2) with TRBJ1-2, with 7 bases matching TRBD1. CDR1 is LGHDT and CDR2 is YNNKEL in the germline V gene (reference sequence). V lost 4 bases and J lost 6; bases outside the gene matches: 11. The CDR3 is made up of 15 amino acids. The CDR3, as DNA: TGTGCCAGCAGCCCTTCCGACAGGGTTTGGGATGGCTACACCTTC. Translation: CASSPSDRVWDGYTF.

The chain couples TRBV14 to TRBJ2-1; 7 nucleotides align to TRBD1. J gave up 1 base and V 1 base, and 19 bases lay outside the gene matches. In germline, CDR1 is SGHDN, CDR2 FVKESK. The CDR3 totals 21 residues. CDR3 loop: CASSQGPKSGGLGGSYNEQFF. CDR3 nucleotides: TGTGCCAGCAGCCAAGGGCCCAAGTCAGGGGGTCTGGGTGGGTCCTACAATGAGCAGTTCTTC. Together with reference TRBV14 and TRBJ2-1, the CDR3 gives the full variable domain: EAGVTQFPSHSVIEKGQTVTLRCDPISGHDNLYWYRRVMGKEIKFLLHFVKESKQDESGMPNNRFLAERTGGTYSTLKVQPAELEDSGVYFCASSQGPKSGGLGGSYNEQFFGPGTRLTVL.

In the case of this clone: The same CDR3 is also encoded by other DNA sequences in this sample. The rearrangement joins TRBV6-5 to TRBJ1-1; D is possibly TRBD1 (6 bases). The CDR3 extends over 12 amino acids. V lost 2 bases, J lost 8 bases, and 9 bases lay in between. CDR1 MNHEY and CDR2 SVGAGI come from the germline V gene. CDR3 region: CASSYQTGEAFF. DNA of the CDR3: TGTGCCAGCAGTTACCAGACAGGCGAAGCTTTCTTT.

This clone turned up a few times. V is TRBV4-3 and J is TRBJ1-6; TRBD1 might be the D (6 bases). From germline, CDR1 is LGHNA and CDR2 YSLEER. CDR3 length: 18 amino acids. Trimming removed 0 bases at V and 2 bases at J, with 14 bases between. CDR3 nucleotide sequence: TGCGCCAGCAGCCAAGATGATGCAGGGGCAACCTATAATTCACCCCTCCACTTT. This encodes CASSQDDAGATYNSPLHF.

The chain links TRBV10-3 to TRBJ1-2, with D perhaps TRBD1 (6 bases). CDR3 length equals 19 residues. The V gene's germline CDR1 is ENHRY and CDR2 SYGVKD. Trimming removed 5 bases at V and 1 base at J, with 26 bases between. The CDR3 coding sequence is TGTGCCATCAGTCCGAACACAGGGCTCGAGGGGTCAATTAACTATGGCTACACCTTC. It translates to CAISPNTGLEGSINYGYTF.

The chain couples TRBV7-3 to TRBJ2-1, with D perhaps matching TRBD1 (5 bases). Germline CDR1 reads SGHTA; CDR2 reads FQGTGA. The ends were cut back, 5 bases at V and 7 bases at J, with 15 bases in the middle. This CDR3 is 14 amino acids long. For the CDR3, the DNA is TGTGCCAGCAGCCAGCAGGGTGCGCGGAATGAGCAGTTCTTC. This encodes CASSQQGARNEQFF.

The CDR3 DNA reads as TGTGCCAGCAGCTCGAAGCTCCGGGACAGGGGGGAGCAGTACTTC. Its protein product is CASSSKLRDRGEQYF. This rearrangement joins TRBV11-2 to TRBJ2-7; 11 bases match TRBD1. The trim removed 4 bases at V and 7 bases at J, leaving 9 bases unmatched. Germline V CDR1 and CDR2: SGHAT, FQNNGV. The CDR3 is made up of 15 amino acids.

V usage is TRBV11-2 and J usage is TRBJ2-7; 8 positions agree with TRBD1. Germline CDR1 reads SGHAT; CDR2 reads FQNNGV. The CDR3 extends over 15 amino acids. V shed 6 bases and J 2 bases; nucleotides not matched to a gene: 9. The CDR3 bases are TGTGCCAGCAGGCCAATTCAGGGGGCACCCTACGAGCAGTACTTC. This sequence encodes CASRPIQGAPYEQYF.

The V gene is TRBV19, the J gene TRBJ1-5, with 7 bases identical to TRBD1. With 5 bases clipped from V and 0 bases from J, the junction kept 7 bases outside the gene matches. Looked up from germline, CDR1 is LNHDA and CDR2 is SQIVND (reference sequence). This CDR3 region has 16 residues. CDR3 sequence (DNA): TGTGCCAGTAGTGGGGACAGCCTTTATAGCAATCAGCCCCAGCATTTT. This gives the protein CASSGDSLYSNQPQHF.

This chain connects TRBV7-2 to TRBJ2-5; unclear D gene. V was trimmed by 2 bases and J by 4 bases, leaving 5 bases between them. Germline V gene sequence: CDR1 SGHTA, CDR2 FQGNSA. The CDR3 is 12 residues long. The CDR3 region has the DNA TGTGCCAGCAGCTTACTGTTAGAGACCCAGTACTTC. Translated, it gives CASSLLLETQYF.

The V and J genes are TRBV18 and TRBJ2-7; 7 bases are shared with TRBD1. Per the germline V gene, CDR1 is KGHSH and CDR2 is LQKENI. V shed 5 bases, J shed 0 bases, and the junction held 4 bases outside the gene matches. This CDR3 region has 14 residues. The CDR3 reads CASSIRGSSYEQYF. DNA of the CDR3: TGTGCCAGCTCAATCAGGGGGAGCTCCTACGAGCAGTACTTC. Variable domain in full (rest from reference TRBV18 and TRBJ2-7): NAGVMQNPRHLVRRRGQEARLRCSPMKGHSHVYWYRQLPEEGLKFMVYLQKENIIDESGMPKERFSAEFPKEGPSILRIQQVVRGDSAAYFCASSIRGSSYEQYFGPGTRLTVT.

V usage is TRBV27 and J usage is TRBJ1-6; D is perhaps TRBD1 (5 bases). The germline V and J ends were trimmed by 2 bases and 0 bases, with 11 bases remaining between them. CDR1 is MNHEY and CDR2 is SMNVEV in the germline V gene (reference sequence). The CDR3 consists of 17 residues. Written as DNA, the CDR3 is TGTGCCAGCAGTTTAATCGGCGGGGGCTCCTATAATTCACCCCTCCACTTT. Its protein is CASSLIGGGSYNSPLHF.

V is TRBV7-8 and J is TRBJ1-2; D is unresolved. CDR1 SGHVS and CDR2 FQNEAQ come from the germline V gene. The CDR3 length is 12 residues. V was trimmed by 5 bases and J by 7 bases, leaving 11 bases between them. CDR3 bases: TGTGCCAGCAGCCCCCGGGCGGGTGGCTACACCTTC. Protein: CASSPRAGGYTF.

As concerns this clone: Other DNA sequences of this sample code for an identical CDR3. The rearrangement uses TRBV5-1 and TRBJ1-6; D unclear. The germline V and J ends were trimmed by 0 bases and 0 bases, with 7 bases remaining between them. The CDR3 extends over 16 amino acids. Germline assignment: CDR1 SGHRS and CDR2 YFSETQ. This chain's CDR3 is CASSLDSNSYNSPLHF. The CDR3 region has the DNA TGCGCCAGCAGCTTGGACTCTAACTCCTATAATTCACCCCTCCACTTT.

The CDR3 sequence is CASSSGLVLTDTQYF. The CDR3 DNA reads as TGTGCCAGCAGCTCCGGACTAGTTCTCACAGATACGCAGTATTTT. This chain joins TRBV7-2 and TRBJ2-3, with TRBD2 matching 7 bases. The V and J ends lost 4 bases and 2 bases, in that order; junction bases with no gene match: 6. This CDR3 region has 15 residues. CDR1 is SGHTA and CDR2 is FQGNSA in the germline V gene.

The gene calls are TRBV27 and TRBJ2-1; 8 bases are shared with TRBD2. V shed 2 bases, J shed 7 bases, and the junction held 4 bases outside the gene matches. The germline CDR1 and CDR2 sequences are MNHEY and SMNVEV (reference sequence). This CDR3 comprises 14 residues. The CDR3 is CASSLIRGGNEQFF. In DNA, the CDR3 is TGTGCCAGCAGTTTAATACGGGGGGGGAATGAGCAGTTCTTC.

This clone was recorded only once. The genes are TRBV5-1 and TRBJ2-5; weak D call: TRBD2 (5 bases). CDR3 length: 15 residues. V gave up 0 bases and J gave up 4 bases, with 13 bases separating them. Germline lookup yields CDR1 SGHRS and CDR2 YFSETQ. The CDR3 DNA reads TGCGCCAGCAGCTTGGGCCTCGGGGTCCCAGAGACCCAGTACTTC. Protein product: CASSLGLGVPETQYF.

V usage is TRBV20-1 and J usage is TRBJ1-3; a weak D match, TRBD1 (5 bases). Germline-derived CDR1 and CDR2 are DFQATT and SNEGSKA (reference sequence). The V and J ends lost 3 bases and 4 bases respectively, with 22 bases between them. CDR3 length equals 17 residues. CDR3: CSASRTGGERWGNTIYF. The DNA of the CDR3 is TGCAGTGCTAGTCGCACGGGGGGAGAACGGTGGGGAAACACCATATATTTT.

CDR3 sequence reads: CASSAAKREETQYF. The CDR3 DNA follows: TGTGCCAGCAGCGCGGCGAAGCGGGAAGAGACCCAGTACTTC. The chain uses TRBV7-6 and TRBJ2-5, with a tentative D call TRBD2 (6 bases). Per germline, CDR1 SGHVS and CDR2 FNYEAQ. This CDR3 has 14 amino acids. V gave up 5 bases and J gave up 3 bases, with 13 bases separating them. Together with reference TRBV7-6 and TRBJ2-5, the CDR3 gives the full variable domain: GAGVSQSPRYKVTKRGQDVALRCDPISGHVSLYWYRQALGQGPEFLTYFNYEAQQDKSGLPNDRFSAERPEGSISTLTIQRTEQRDSAMYRCASSAAKREETQYFGPGTRLLVL.

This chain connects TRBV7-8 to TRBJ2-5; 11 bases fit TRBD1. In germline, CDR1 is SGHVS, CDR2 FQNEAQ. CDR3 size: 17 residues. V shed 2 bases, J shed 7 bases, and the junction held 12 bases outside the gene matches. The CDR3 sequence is CASSLRRTGGPIGTQYF. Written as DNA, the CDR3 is TGTGCCAGCAGCTTACGTAGGACAGGGGGCCCAATAGGGACCCAGTACTTC. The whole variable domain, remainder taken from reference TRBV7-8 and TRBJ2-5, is GAGVSQSPRYKVAKRGQDVALRCDPISGHVSLFWYQQALGQGPEFLTYFQNEAQLDKSGLPSDRFFAERPEGSVSTLKIQRTQQEDSAVYLCASSLRRTGGPIGTQYFGPGTRLLVL.

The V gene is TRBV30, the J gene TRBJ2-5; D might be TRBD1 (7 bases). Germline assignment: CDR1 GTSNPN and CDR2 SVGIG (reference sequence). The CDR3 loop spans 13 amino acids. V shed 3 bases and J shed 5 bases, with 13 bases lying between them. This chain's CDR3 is CAWRTPGGETQYF. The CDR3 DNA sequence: TGTGCCTGGAGAACACCAGGGGGGGAGACCCAGTACTTC.

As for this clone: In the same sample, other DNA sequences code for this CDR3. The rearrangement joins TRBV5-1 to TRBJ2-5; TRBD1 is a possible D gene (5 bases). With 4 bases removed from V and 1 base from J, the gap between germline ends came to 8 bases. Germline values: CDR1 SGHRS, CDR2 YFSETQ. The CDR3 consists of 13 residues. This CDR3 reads CASSPQVQETQYF. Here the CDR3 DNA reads TGCGCCAGCAGCCCACAGGTCCAAGAGACCCAGTACTTC.

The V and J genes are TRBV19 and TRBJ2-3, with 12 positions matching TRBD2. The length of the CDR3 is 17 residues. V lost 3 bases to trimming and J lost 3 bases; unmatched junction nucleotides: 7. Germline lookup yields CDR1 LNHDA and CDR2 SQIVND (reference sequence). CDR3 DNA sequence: TGTGCCAGTAGTATTACCCTAGCGGGAGGGCCTACAGATACGCAGTATTTT. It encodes CASSITLAGGPTDTQYF.

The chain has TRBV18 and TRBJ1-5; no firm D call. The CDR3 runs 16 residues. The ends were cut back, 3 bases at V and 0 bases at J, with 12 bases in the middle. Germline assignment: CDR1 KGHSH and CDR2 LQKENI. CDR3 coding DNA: TGTGCCAGCTCACCTCTTCCCCCCAGTAGCAATCAGCCCCAGCATTTT. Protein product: CASSPLPPSSNQPQHF.

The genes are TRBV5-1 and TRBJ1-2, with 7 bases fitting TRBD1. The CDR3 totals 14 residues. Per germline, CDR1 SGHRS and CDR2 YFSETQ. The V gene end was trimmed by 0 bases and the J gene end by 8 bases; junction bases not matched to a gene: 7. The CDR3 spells CASSLEGGAGGYTF. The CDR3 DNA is TGCGCCAGCAGCTTGGAAGGGGGCGCGGGAGGCTACACCTTC.